This T cell receptor beta chain stems from a study of blood T cells in healthy people across ages. Points on this clonotype: The target antigen is unknown.

The authors ran a second PCR of 7 to 11 cycles using a sample-barcoded 5' primer and a J-beta primer mix. TCRdb passed the 5' RACE reads through MiXCR, listing each CDR3 protein once. Of about 830,000 distinct CDR3 sequences detected, about 62% appear once; the ten largest clones hold approximately 30%. Each sample had at least 6.5 million PBMCs isolated. General study findings and limits: The study found more naive CD4+ cells and higher diversity in long-lived than aged donors. Across the age range, TCR beta diversity per million T cells fell in a roughly linear way. Lack of knowledge of donor CMV status possibly confounded expanded clonotype changes.

This sequence originates from a man aged 30-40 years in good health. Sequencing used blood.

The CDR3 DNA reads as TGTGCCAGCAACCCCGACACGGGAAACATTCAGTACTTC. It codes for CASNPDTGNIQYF. The rearrangement uses TRBV12-3 or TRBV12-4 and TRBJ2-4, with D hard to call. Trimming removed 7 bases from V and 6 bases from J, with 13 bases in between. This CDR3 spans 13 amino acids.